Listed below are T cell receptor beta chains from one sample, sequenced in a study of blood T cells in healthy people across ages. TCRdb re-called the 5' RACE reads through MiXCR, storing one row per CDR3 protein. The sample yields more than 1,000,000 distinct CDR3 sequences, about 23% seen once. These data also featured in a second study, about T cells of mothers and their children.

Sample: blood. Receptors were obtained from a girl aged 2-10 years in good health. Each CDR3 is given with its conserved first and last residue. A D gene is named only where the DNA matches it firmly. Rows give clone size only sometimes, using once, few, many, or a class for an expanded clone.

CSASRFELAGVYEQYF | TGCAGTGCTAGTAGGTTTGAACTAGCGGGTGTATACGAGCAGTACTTC | TRBJ2-7 | TRBV20-1 | NA | TRBD2
CSASALNYGYTF | TGCAGTGCTAGCGCCCTAAACTATGGCTACACCTTC | TRBJ1-2 | TRBV20-1 | NA | NA
CAIRLALGGTQYF | TGTGCCATCCGACTAGCTCTTGGGGGGACCCAGTACTTC | TRBJ2-5 | TRBV28 | NA | TRBD2
CATSLPGPYFWNEQFF | TGTGCCACCAGTTTGCCGGGACCCTACTTCTGGAATGAGCAGTTCTTC | TRBJ2-1 | TRBV6-6 | many | NA
CSVYGEETQYF | TGCAGCGTTTACGGAGAAGAGACCCAGTACTTC | TRBJ2-5 | TRBV29-1 | NA | NA
CASSVGGSTETQYF | TGTGCCAGCAGCGTAGGCGGGAGTACAGAGACCCAGTACTTC | TRBJ2-5 | TRBV9 | NA | TRBD2
CATRTGGGGYTF | TGTGCCACCAGAACAGGGGGAGGTGGCTACACCTTC | TRBJ1-2 | TRBV24-1 | NA | TRBD1
CASSTGTGMNEQFF | TGTGCCAGCAGTACCGGGACAGGGATGAATGAGCAGTTCTTC | TRBJ2-1 | TRBV2 | few | TRBD1
CASSWFSGYNEQFF | TGTGCCAGCAGTTGGTTCTCAGGGTACAATGAGCAGTTCTTC | TRBJ2-1 | TRBV7-2 | NA | NA
CSARAEGLSSAKNIQYF | TGCAGTGCTAGAGCGGAGGGTCTTTCATCAGCCAAAAACATTCAGTACTTC | TRBJ2-4 | TRBV20-1 | few | NA
CASSRDRPQHF | TGTGCCAGCAGCCGGGACCGGCCCCAGCATTTT | TRBJ1-5 | TRBV12-3/TRBV12-4 | NA | NA
CSVLTSGDSSYEQYF | TGCAGCGTTCTGACTAGCGGGGATAGCTCCTACGAGCAGTACTTC | TRBJ2-7 | TRBV29-1 | NA | TRBD2
CASEEREGYEQYF | TGTGCCAGCGAAGAGCGGGAGGGCTACGAGCAGTACTTC | TRBJ2-7 | TRBV19 | NA | TRBD2
CASSLRWQGNSPLHF | TGTGCCAGCAGCTTGCGGTGGCAGGGAAATTCACCCCTCCACTTT | TRBJ1-6 | TRBV5-6 | NA | NA
CASSWGLAGGRDEQYF | TGCGCCAGCAGCTGGGGACTAGCGGGAGGCAGGGACGAGCAGTACTTC | TRBJ2-7 | TRBV5-1 | few | TRBD2
CASSLGDGGTNEKLFF | TGTGCCAGCAGCCTAGGTGACGGGGGAACTAATGAAAAACTGTTTTTT | TRBJ1-4 | TRBV7-9 | NA | NA
CASSGPGTSVAYEQSF | TGTGCCAGCAGTGGACCCGGGACTAGCGTAGCCTACGAGCAGTCCTTC | TRBJ2-7 | TRBV2 | NA | TRBD2
CASSADSNTEAFF | TGTGCCAGCTCAGCTGATTCGAACACTGAAGCTTTCTTT | TRBJ1-1 | TRBV18 | NA | NA
CSALGGIRSYNEQFF | TGCAGCGCCTTGGGGGGGATTCGGTCCTACAATGAGCAGTTCTTC | TRBJ2-1 | TRBV29-1 | NA | TRBD2
CASSVSGTSGSDEQFF | TGCGCCAGCAGCGTCTCCGGGACTAGCGGGAGCGATGAGCAGTTCTTC | TRBJ2-1 | TRBV5-1 | once | TRBD2
CASSHQTGGADTQYF | TGTGCCAGCAGCCACCAGACGGGTGGGGCAGATACGCAGTATTTT | TRBJ2-3 | TRBV7-2 | few | NA
CASSTIRDREFSEAFF | TGTGCCAGCAGTACCATCCGGGACAGGGAATTTTCTGAAGCTTTCTTT | TRBJ1-1 | TRBV7-9 | few | TRBD1
CASNRRGGGRNEKLFF | TGTGCCAGTAACAGACGGGGGGGAGGGCGAAATGAAAAACTGTTTTTT | TRBJ1-4 | TRBV28 | NA | NA
CASRGQNTEAFF | TGTGCCAGCCGGGGGCAGAACACTGAAGCTTTCTTT | TRBJ1-1 | TRBV28 | few | NA
CSARDGLAVEETQYF | TGCAGTGCTAGAGATGGACTAGCGGTGGAAGAGACCCAGTACTTC | TRBJ2-5 | TRBV20-1 | few | TRBD2
CASSQGLAGVGSYEQYF | TGTGCCAGCAGCCAGGGACTAGCGGGAGTAGGGTCCTACGAGCAGTACTTC | TRBJ2-7 | TRBV7-6 | NA | TRBD2
CASSPEPLHRGGRGEQYF | TGTGCCAGCAGCCCTGAGCCCTTACACAGGGGCGGTCGCGGCGAGCAGTACTTC | TRBJ2-7 | TRBV2 | NA | TRBD1
CASSPTEDTQYF | TGTGCCAGCAGTCCAACGGAGGATACGCAGTATTTT | TRBJ2-3 | TRBV12-3/TRBV12-4 | NA | NA
CSVETGRNTEAFF | TGCAGCGTAGAGACAGGGAGGAACACTGAAGCTTTCTTT | TRBJ1-1 | TRBV29-1 | few | TRBD1
CASKNRPPYEQYF | TGTGCCAGCAAAAACAGGCCGCCCTACGAGCAGTACTTC | TRBJ2-7 | TRBV6-6 | few | NA
CSARVPGGFSIF | TGCAGTGCTAGAGTACCTGGGGGGTTCTCTATCTTC | TRBJ2-4 | TRBV20-1 | once | NA
CASSFNTERVQFF | TGTGCCAGCAGTTTCAATACGGAGAGGGTGCAGTTCTTC | TRBJ2-1 | TRBV27 | NA | NA
CATSQQRLAESYNEQFF | TGTGCCACCAGCCAACAAAGACTAGCGGAGTCCTACAATGAGCAGTTCTTC | TRBJ2-1 | TRBV15 | NA | TRBD2
CASSQDITSGTYEQYF | TGTGCCAGCAGCCAAGATATAACTAGCGGTACCTACGAGCAGTACTTC | TRBJ2-7 | TRBV3-1 | NA | TRBD2
CASSFWYGGSYNEQFF | TGTGCCAGCAGTTTTTGGTACGGGGGCTCCTACAATGAGCAGTTCTTC | TRBJ2-1 | TRBV12-3/TRBV12-4 | NA | NA
CASSQYFETVSNYGYTF | TGCGCCAGCAGCCAATACTTTGAGACAGTCTCCAACTATGGCTACACCTTC | TRBJ1-2 | TRBV4-3 | NA | NA
CASGFLGTSGTGRNEQFF | TGTGCTAGTGGTTTCCTGGGGACTAGCGGGACGGGACGGAATGAGCAGTTCTTC | TRBJ2-1 | TRBV12-5 | NA | TRBD2
CASSVFGEPNQPQHF | TGTGCCAGCAGCGTATTCGGGGAGCCCAATCAGCCCCAGCATTTT | TRBJ1-5 | TRBV9 | NA | NA
CAGSQQQEGIGNTIYF | TGTGCCGGCAGCCAACAGCAGGAAGGGATCGGAAACACCATATATTTT | TRBJ1-3 | TRBV4-2 | NA | NA
CASRPNRVTYDAEQFF | TGTGCCAGCAGACCAAACAGGGTCACCTACGACGCTGAGCAGTTCTTC | TRBJ2-1 | TRBV11-2 | few | NA
CASSLYPGKPWETQYF | TGTGCCAGCAGCTTATACCCGGGAAAACCTTGGGAGACCCAGTACTTC | TRBJ2-5 | TRBV7-9 | NA | NA
CASSPRREGADTQYF | TGTGCCAGCAGTCCCCGCCGTGAGGGGGCAGATACGCAGTATTTT | TRBJ2-3 | TRBV6-5 | few | NA
CATSRELWGTDTQYF | TGTGCCACCAGCAGAGAATTGTGGGGCACAGATACGCAGTATTTT | TRBJ2-3 | TRBV15 | few | NA
CASAPPYNEQFF | TGTGCTAGTGCCCCTCCTTACAATGAGCAGTTCTTC | TRBJ2-1 | TRBV12-5 | NA | NA
CSASLGGPQETQYF | TGCAGTGCTAGTCTGGGCGGACCACAAGAGACCCAGTACTTC | TRBJ2-5 | TRBV20-1 | NA | NA